This entry describes one T cell receptor beta chain. Antigen unknown. This specimen belongs to a study of shared clonotypes between healthy human individuals. Study results and limitations: Sampling included only blood; tissue repertoires likely differ.

The study ran the assay at deep level. For each subset, genomic DNA was distributed in equal portions over several immunoSEQ plates. Original processing methods: ImmunoSEQ yielded junction-only sequences lacking quality scores, so filtering differed. The assay was immunoSEQ multiplex PCR, and TCRdb's table has in-frame clones only and misses some. The V and J calls and clone size come from that table; D and trimming were worked out from the DNA. The sample lists approximately 500,000 clones; 90% to 97% were seen once. Sequencing used naive CD4+ T cells sorted from blood. Subset reported: CD45RA+ positively selected. The origin of this receptor is a woman younger than 45 in good health.

In DNA, the CDR3 is TGTGCCAGCTCACCCCCAGGGACCTACACCTACGAGCAGTACTTC. Encoded protein: CASSPPGTYTYEQYF. The gene calls are TRBV18 and TRBJ2-7; the D call may be TRBD1 or TRBD2 (5 bases each). This CDR3 is 15 amino acids long. Trimming removed 3 bases from V and 2 bases from J, with 14 bases in between. The germline V gene has CDR1 KGHSH and CDR2 LQKENI.